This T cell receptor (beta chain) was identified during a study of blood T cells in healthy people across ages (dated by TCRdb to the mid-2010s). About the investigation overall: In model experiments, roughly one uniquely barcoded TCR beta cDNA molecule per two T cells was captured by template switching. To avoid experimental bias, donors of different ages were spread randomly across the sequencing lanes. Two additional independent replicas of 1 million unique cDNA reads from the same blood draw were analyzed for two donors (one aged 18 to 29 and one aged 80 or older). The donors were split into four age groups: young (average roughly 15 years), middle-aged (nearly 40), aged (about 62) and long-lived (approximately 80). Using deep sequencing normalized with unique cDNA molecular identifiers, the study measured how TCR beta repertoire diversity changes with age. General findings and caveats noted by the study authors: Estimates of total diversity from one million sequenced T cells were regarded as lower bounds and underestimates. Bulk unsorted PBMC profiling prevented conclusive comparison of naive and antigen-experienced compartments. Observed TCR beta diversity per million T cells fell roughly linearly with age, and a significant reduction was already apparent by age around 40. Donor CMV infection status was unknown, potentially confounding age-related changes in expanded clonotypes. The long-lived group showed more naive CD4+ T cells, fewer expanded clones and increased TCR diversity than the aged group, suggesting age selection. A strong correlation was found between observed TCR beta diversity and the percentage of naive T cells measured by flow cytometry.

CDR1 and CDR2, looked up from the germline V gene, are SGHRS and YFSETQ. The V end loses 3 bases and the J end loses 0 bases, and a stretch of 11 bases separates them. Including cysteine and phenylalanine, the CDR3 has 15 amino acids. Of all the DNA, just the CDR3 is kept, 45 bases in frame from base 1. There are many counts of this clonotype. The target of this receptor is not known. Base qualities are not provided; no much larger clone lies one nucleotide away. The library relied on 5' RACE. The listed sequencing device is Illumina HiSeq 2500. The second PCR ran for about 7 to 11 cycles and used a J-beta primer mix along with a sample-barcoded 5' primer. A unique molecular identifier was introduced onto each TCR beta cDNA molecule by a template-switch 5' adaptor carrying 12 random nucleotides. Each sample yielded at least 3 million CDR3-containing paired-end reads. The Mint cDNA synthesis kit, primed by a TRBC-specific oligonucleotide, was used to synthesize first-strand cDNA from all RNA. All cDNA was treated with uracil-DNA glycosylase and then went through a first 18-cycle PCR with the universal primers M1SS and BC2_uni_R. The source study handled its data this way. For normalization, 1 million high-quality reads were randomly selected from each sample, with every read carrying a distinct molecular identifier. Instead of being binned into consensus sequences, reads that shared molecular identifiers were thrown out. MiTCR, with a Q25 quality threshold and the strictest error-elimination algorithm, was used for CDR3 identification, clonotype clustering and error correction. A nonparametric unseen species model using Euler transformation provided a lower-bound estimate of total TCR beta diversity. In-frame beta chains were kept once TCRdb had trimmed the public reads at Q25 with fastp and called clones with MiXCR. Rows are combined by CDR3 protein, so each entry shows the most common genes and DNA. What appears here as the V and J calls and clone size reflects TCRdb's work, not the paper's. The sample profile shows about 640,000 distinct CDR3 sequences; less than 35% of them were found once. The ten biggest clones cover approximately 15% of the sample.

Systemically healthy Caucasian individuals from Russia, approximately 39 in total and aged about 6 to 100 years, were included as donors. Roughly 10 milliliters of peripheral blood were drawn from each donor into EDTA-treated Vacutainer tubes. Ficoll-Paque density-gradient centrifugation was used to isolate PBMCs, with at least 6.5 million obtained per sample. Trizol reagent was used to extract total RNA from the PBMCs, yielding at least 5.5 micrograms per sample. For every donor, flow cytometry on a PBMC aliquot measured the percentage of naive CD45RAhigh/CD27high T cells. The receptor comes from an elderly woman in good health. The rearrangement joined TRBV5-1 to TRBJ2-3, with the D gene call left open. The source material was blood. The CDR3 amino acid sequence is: CASSYREGSTDTQYF. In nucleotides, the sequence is TGCGCCAGCAGCTATCGAGAAGGGAGCACAGATACGCAGTATTTT.